The 22 T cell receptor beta chains given below trace back to one sample, sequenced in a study of Tregs in tolerant kidney transplant recipients. The protocol was immunoSEQ multiplex PCR, while the TCRdb copy is restricted to in-frame clones and leaves out a portion. The data hold some 110,000 clones, with about 90% observed a single time. The sequencing input was CD4+ T cells from blood. The receptor set was obtained from a human donor in good health.

In the case of this clone: The junction departs from the called germline gene at one end, perhaps through a read error. This chain uses TRBV2 with TRBJ1-1; tentative D call: TRBD1 (6 bases). CDR1 is SNHLY and CDR2 is FYNNEI in the germline V gene. CDR3 length equals 12 residues. CDR3: CASGEGGGEAFF. CDR3 DNA sequence: TGTGCCAGCGGTGAGGGGGGCGGAGAAGCTTTCTTT.

Sample share makes this clone medium-sized. The chain is built from TRBV6-6 and TRBJ1-2, with D perhaps TRBD1 (6 bases). Germline assignment: CDR1 MNHNY and CDR2 SVGAGI (reference sequence). Trimming cost V 2 bases and J 5 bases, with 12 bases left between them. The CDR3 sequence is 14 residues long. In DNA form, the CDR3 reads TGTGCCAGCAGTTACCCAGGGGTAAATTATGGCTACACCTTC. Translation gives CASSYPGVNYGYTF.

This chain's CDR3 is CASSRRLAGGLNNEQFF. CDR3 DNA sequence: TGTGCCAGCAGCCGCCGACTAGCGGGGGGTTTGAACAATGAGCAGTTCTTC. The V call is TRBV11-2, the J call TRBJ2-1; 13 bases align to TRBD2. The V and J ends lost 5 bases and 5 bases, in that order; junction bases with no gene match: 9. Germline assignment: CDR1 SGHAT and CDR2 FQNNGV. The length of the CDR3 is 17 residues.

This clone was seen only a few times. The J gene is TRBJ2-1, the V gene TRBV11-2, with 9 positions matching TRBD1. The CDR3 loop spans 15 amino acids. In germline, CDR1 is SGHAT, CDR2 FQNNGV. V dropped 4 bases and J dropped 10; count of bases not matched to a gene: 11. The CDR3 protein is CASSSEPGQGHEQFF. The CDR3 coding sequence is TGTGCCAGCAGCTCCGAACCGGGACAGGGTCACGAGCAGTTCTTC.

The chain employs TRBV7-9 and TRBJ1-2; tentatively, D is TRBD1 (5 bases). The CDR3 has 13 residues. Trimming pared 2 bases from V and 8 bases from J, leaving 12 bases between. CDR1 is SEHNR and CDR2 is FQNEAQ in the germline V gene (reference sequence). In DNA form, the CDR3 reads TGTGCCAGCAGCTTAAATCCGGGGCAGGGCTACACCTTC. Residues: CASSLNPGQGYTF.

The J gene is TRBJ2-6, the V gene TRBV10-2; D may be TRBD2 (5 bases). Germline V gives CDR1 WSHSY, CDR2 SAAADI. The CDR3 sequence is 14 residues long. Trimming removed 3 bases from V and 4 bases from J, with 7 bases in between. CDR3 DNA: TGCGCCAGCAGTGACCGGAGGGGGGCCAACGTCCTGACTTTC. It is translated as CASSDRRGANVLTF.

This sequence joins TRBV6-1 and TRBJ2-7, with 14 bases matching TRBD2. Germline V CDR1 and CDR2: MNHNS, SASEGT. The length of the CDR3 is 13 residues. V gave up 7 bases and J gave up 13 bases; unmatched junction bases: 9. The CDR3 loop is CASTVTSGRAFYF. The CDR3 coding sequence is TGTGCCAGCACCGTGACTAGCGGGAGGGCCTTTTACTTC.

The CDR3 reads CASAQALGQPQHF. CDR3 DNA sequence: TGTGCCAGCGCTCAGGCACTCGGGCAGCCCCAGCATTTT. The chain is built from TRBV9 and TRBJ1-5; D gene unclear. CDR1 and CDR2 (germline): SGDLS, YYNGEE. The CDR3 has 13 amino acids. V shed 7 bases and J shed 7 bases, with 15 bases lying between them.

The chain employs TRBV21-1 and TRBJ2-3; the table's D call, TRBD2, has no DNA check behind it. TRBV21-1 is described as a pseudogene. The CDR3 spans 18 residues. CDR3 residues: CASSKKARVLLRPDTQYF. The DNA for the CDR3 is TGTGCCAGCAGCAAAAAAGCCCGGGTCCTGCTCCGACCAGATACGCAGTATTTT.

The genes are TRBV21-1 and TRBJ2-7. TRBV21-1 is a listed pseudogene. This CDR3 contains 16 residues. The CDR3 nucleotides are TGTGCCAGCAGCAAGAAGAGGGGCCAAGTGGACTACGAGCAGTACTTC. Amino acid sequence: CASSKKRGQVDYEQYF.

The chain couples TRBV19 to TRBJ2-3; 8 bases are shared with TRBD1. The germline V gene encodes CDR1 LNHDA and CDR2 SQIVND (reference sequence). The CDR3 extends over 15 amino acids. Germline trimming cut 2 bases from V and 2 bases from J; bases unmatched to any gene: 3. The CDR3 sequence: CASSIQGAITDTQYF. CDR3 coding DNA: TGTGCCAGTAGTATACAGGGGGCGATCACAGATACGCAGTATTTT.

This chain connects TRBV6-5 to TRBJ1-3; D gene uncertain. The CDR3 is 15 amino acids. The V end lost 0 bases, the J end lost 1 base, and 7 bases lay between the germline ends. Germline CDR1 is MNHEY and CDR2 is SVGAGI. The CDR3 loop is CASSYSGRSGNTIYF. CDR3 DNA: TGTGCCAGCAGTTACTCTGGCAGGTCTGGAAACACCATATATTTT.

The chain carries TRBV27 and TRBJ2-7, with unresolved D. V lost 0 bases and J 4 bases, leaving 16 bases between the germline ends. The CDR3 covers 16 residues. Germline values: CDR1 MNHEY, CDR2 SMNVEV (reference sequence). This CDR3 reads CASSLSSTFTRYEQYF. The CDR3 nucleotides read TGTGCCAGCAGTTTATCCTCCACATTCACGAGGTACGAGCAGTACTTC.

The chain has TRBV27 and TRBJ2-5, with 10 positions matching TRBD1. This CDR3 is built from 17 residues. CDR1 MNHEY and CDR2 SMNVEV come from the germline V gene (reference sequence). Trimming took 6 bases from V and 1 from J; bases not matched to a gene: 11. The DNA for the CDR3 is TGTGCCAGCAGCAGTTTATTGGGGACAGGGGTCCAAGAGACCCAGTACTTC. This gives the protein CASSSLLGTGVQETQYF.

The V call is TRBV4-2, the J call TRBJ2-4, with D maybe TRBD2 (5 bases). The CDR3 length is 17 residues. In germline, CDR1 is LGHNA, CDR2 YNFKEQ. V was clipped by 0 bases and J by 3 bases, with 15 bases between them. CDR3 DNA: TGTGCCAGCAGCCAAGAAGAGGGTAGATTGATCAAAAACATTCAGTACTTC. Amino acids: CASSQEEGRLIKNIQYF.

The chain carries TRBV29-1 and TRBJ1-2; 7 bases map to TRBD1. Trimming removed 2 bases from V and 5 bases from J; junction bases left unmatched: 5. The germline gives CDR1 SQVTM, CDR2 ANQGSEA. This CDR3 has 13 residues. In DNA, the CDR3 is TGCAGCGTTGAACCGACAGGGAGGTATGGCTACACCTTC. Translating gives CSVEPTGRYGYTF.

The CDR3 bases are TGTGCCAGCAGCCCCCGGCTTGGGACAGTTAACTCCTACGAGCAGTACTTC. The encoded protein is CASSPRLGTVNSYEQYF. The V gene is TRBV2, the J gene TRBJ2-7; 7 nucleotides match TRBD1. V was clipped by 6 bases and J by 0 bases; unmatched bases: 14. CDR1 SNHLY and CDR2 FYNNEI come from the germline V gene. The CDR3 runs to 17 residues.

V and J are TRBV5-1 and TRBJ2-3; D remains unclear. Between the trimmed V and J ends, which lost 4 bases and 5 bases, there was a span of 8 bases. CDR1 SGHRS and CDR2 YFSETQ come from the germline V gene. This CDR3 contains 12 residues. The CDR3 sequence is CASSLDIDTQYF. Written as DNA, the CDR3 is TGCGCCAGCAGCCTCGACATAGATACGCAGTATTTT.

The gene calls are TRBV7-2 and TRBJ1-1; tentatively, D is TRBD1 (5 bases). V lost 1 base and J 0 bases, leaving 9 bases between the germline ends. The CDR3 sequence is 15 residues long. The germline V gene has CDR1 SGHTA and CDR2 FQGNSA. The CDR3, as DNA: TGTGCCAGCAGCTTAGACAGGACAATGAACACTGAAGCTTTCTTT. It translates to CASSLDRTMNTEAFF.

This chain connects TRBV18 to TRBJ1-5; D is uncertain. V was clipped by 6 bases and J by 3 bases, with 9 bases between them. Germline V gene lookup returns CDR1 KGHSH and CDR2 LQKENI. CDR3 length equals 13 residues. The CDR3 region has the DNA TGTGCCAGCTCCCCTAGTAACAATCAGCCCCAGCATTTT. This codes for CASSPSNNQPQHF.

The genes are TRBV25-1 and TRBJ1-2, with D possibly TRBD1 on 6 matching bases. V lost 5 bases, J lost 4 bases, and 11 bases lay in between. Germline CDR1 reads MGHDK; CDR2 reads SYGVNS. CDR3 length equals 13 residues. The DNA of the CDR3 is TGTGCCAGCAGTCCCGGCAGGGGCTATGGCTACACCTTC. Its protein is CASSPGRGYGYTF.

V is TRBV6-1 and J is TRBJ1-2, with 9 bases matching TRBD1. The CDR3 contains 14 residues. Germline loops: CDR1 MNHNS, CDR2 SASEGT. Trimming cost V 6 bases and J 12 bases; bases outside gene matches: 14. CDR3 protein: CASSWTGATLLDTF. For the CDR3, the DNA is TGTGCCAGCAGCTGGACAGGGGCCACCCTCTTGGACACCTTC.